Described below is a single TCR beta chain sequence and its context. For recovered donors of Cohort 3, there were two negative PCRs, clearance, or symptom resolution. Germline V CDR1 and CDR2: SNHLY, FYNNEI. The V segment lost 4 bases and the J segment 7 bases; nucleotides outside the gene matches: 3. There are 12 residues in the CDR3. Per the original data handling: Estimation of nucleated cell counts relied on the amplification of reference gene primers. Libraries were prepared by immunoSEQ multiplex PCR; TCRdb keeps only in-frame clonotypes and omits some of them. That table furnishes V, J and clone size, whereas the DNA furnished D and trimming. This sample has about 330,000 clones, with just over 85% found just once. The data derive from a study of blood T cell repertoires in COVID-19. Whole-study context: Donors in the United States, Italy and Spain gave samples during acute or convalescent COVID-19. The cDNA or gDNA used as material had been derived from T cells, B-cell-depleted T cells, or PBMCs.

The material sequenced was PBMCs or T cells enriched from blood (not recorded which). The chain couples TRBV2 to TRBJ1-1, with 7 bases fitting TRBD1. The receptor was derived from a young woman who had recovered from COVID-19. The CDR3 here is CASSGQGVEAFF. The CDR3, as DNA: TGTGCCAGCAGTGGACAGGGCGTTGAAGCTTTCTTT. Together with reference TRBV2 and TRBJ1-1, the CDR3 gives the full variable domain: EPEVTQTPSHQVTQMGQEVILRCVPISNHLYFYWYRQILGQKVEFLVSFYNNEISEKSEIFDDQFSVERPDGSNFTLKIRSTKLEDSAMYFCASSGQGVEAFFGQGTRLTVV.